The 5 T cell receptor beta chains listed next were all sequenced from one sample in a study of early stage breast cancer tumors. Assay: immunoSEQ multiplex PCR; the TCRdb copy retains only in-frame clones and omits some. The sample lists 3,000 to 4,000 clones; roughly 64% were seen once. Sequencing was performed on breast tumor tissue. Source of these receptors: a person aged 40-50 years with breast cancer.

This clone was seen more than once but under ten times. The J gene is TRBJ1-2, the V gene TRBV9; 7 bases match TRBD1. CDR1 is SGDLS and CDR2 is YYNGEE in the germline V gene. The CDR3 sequence is 14 residues long. J lost 8 bases, V lost 6 bases, and 13 bases had no gene match. The CDR3 reads CASTYNTGVGGYTF. The DNA for the CDR3 is TGTGCCAGCACATATAACACAGGGGTAGGCGGCTACACCTTC. The full variable domain, its missing parts supplied by reference TRBV9 and TRBJ1-2, is DSGVTQTPKHLITATGQRVTLRCSPRSGDLSVYWYQQSLDQGLQFLIQYYNGEERAKGNILERFSAQQFPDLHSELNLSSLELGDSALYFCASTYNTGVGGYTFGSGTRLTVV.

This chain connects TRBV9 to TRBJ2-2; 8 nucleotides match TRBD2. The CDR3 extends over 16 amino acids. V lost 0 bases and J lost 7; bases outside the gene matches: 8. Germline V gene data show CDR1 as SGDLS and CDR2 as YYNGEE. CDR3: CASSVDPAGVNGELFF. Here the CDR3 DNA reads TGTGCCAGCAGCGTAGACCCAGCGGGAGTAAACGGGGAGCTGTTTTTT.

The chain links TRBV6-1 to TRBJ1-2; D not certain. CDR3 size: 14 residues. The germline V gene encodes CDR1 MNHNS and CDR2 SASEGT. Trimming cost V 4 bases and J 3 bases, with 12 bases left between them. CDR3 sequence reads: CASSGVPRDYGYTF. CDR3 in DNA: TGTGCCAGCAGTGGGGTCCCCCGGGACTATGGCTACACCTTC.

The CDR3 DNA reads as TGCGCCAGCAGCTTGCGTCGGATACAACCTGCACGATGGTACTTC. Its protein is CASSLRRIQPARWYF. The chain employs TRBV5-1 and TRBJ2-7; D gene uncertain. The CDR3 spans 15 residues. The germline V gene has CDR1 SGHRS and CDR2 YFSETQ. V lost 1 base, J lost 12 bases, and 23 bases lay in between.

The J gene is TRBJ1-1, the V gene TRBV29-1, with 7 bases that match TRBD1. CDR3 length: 15 residues. Germline CDR1 reads SQVTM; CDR2 reads ANQGSEA. The V gene end was trimmed by 0 bases and the J gene end by 4 bases; junction bases not matched to a gene: 8. Here the CDR3 reads CSVEDTTGSSTEAFF. The DNA of the CDR3 is TGCAGCGTTGAAGATACGACAGGGTCGAGCACTGAAGCTTTCTTT.